These T cell receptor beta chains were read from a single sample in a study of T cell responses to AZD1222 COVID-19 vaccine. The method was immunoSEQ multiplex PCR; TCRdb's version includes in-frame clones alone and lacks a portion of them. The table lists around 180,000 clones, about 87% of them singletons. The specimen comprised peripheral blood, sampled on day 0 of AZD1222 vaccination. The receptors originated from an adult in good health. The CDR3 runs from the conserved cysteine through the conserved F or W. The D gene is left open where the match is weak. The size of a clone is reported for some rows only, either as once, few or many, or as a class for expanded clones.

DNA: TGTGCCTGGGGGACTAGCGGGGGTCTCGGGGAGACCCAGTACTTC
CDR3: CAWGTSGGLGETQYF
V: TRBV30
J: TRBJ2-5
D: TRBD2
size: few

DNA: TGTGCCAGTAGCCGACAGGGGGCGCGAGGCTATGGCTACACCTTC
CDR3: CASSRQGARGYGYTF
V: TRBV19
J: TRBJ1-2
D: TRBD1
size: NA

DNA: TGTGCCAGCAGCTTGGGGAAGGGCTATGGCTACACCTTC
CDR3: CASSLGKGYGYTF
V: TRBV7-9
J: TRBJ1-2
D: NA
size: few

DNA: TGTGCCAGCAGCGACAGGGACGGGCCCTACGAGCAGTACTTC
CDR3: CASSDRDGPYEQYF
V: TRBV6-2/TRBV6-3
J: TRBJ2-7
D: TRBD1
size: NA

DNA: TGTGCCAGCAGTTTCCAAGGACTAGCCGCCCAGTACTTC
CDR3: CASSFQGLAAQYF
V: TRBV2
J: TRBJ2-5
D: TRBD2
size: NA

DNA: TGTGCCAGCAGCAATGACGGGGGGTCCTACAATGAGCAGTTCTTC
CDR3: CASSNDGGSYNEQFF
V: TRBV2
J: TRBJ2-1
D: TRBD2
size: NA

DNA: TGTGCCAGCAGCTTAGTGGGGGACATTAGTATGCGGGGCTACACCTTC
CDR3: CASSLVGDISMRGYTF
V: TRBV7-2
J: TRBJ1-2
D: NA
size: NA

DNA: TGCGCCAGCAGTGAATTCCAGGGGGGACAAGAGACCCAGTACTTC
CDR3: CASSEFQGGQETQYF
V: TRBV10-1
J: TRBJ2-5
D: NA
size: NA

DNA: TGTGCCAGCAGCCAAGTTAGGTCAGGGGAGCAGTACTTC
CDR3: CASSQVRSGEQYF
V: TRBV3-1/TRBV3-2
J: TRBJ2-7
D: NA
size: NA

DNA: TGTGCCAGCTCACCCGACAGGGAGCGTTCACCCCTCCACTTT
CDR3: CASSPDRERSPLHF
V: TRBV18
J: TRBJ1-6
D: TRBD1
size: few

DNA: TGTGCCAGCAGTGATCTAGCGGGGAGCACAGATACGCAGTATTTT
CDR3: CASSDLAGSTDTQYF
V: TRBV6-2/TRBV6-3
J: TRBJ2-3
D: TRBD2
size: NA

DNA: TGTGCCAGCAATAGACAGGGCGTCTATGGCTACACCTTC
CDR3: CASNRQGVYGYTF
V: TRBV6-5
J: TRBJ1-2
D: TRBD1
size: NA